Sequencing of this T cell receptor beta chain was carried out in a study of T cell repertoires in cytomegalovirus infection. Across the study: CMV infection plus the matching HLA type was flagged by public TCR beta signatures. Overall study results and limits: Clonotypes of TCR beta that were HLA-C-restricted and CMV-specific dominated the ex vivo response. Summed frequency of public TCR beta families distinguished CMV carriers with the relevant HLA.

As regards this clonotype: Its antigen is still unknown.

Germline assignment: CDR1 MNHNS and CDR2 SASEGT. V was cut by 5 bases and J by 6 bases, with 17 bases left in between. There are 15 residues in the CDR3. TCRdb reprocessed the reads via MiXCR and lists one record per CDR3 protein. The sample lists around 120,000 distinct CDR3 sequences, more than 20% seen once, with 30% to 35% in the top ten. This chain links TRBV6-1 with TRBJ1-5; D remains ambiguous. This clonotype was sampled from a human donor in good health (CMV status not recorded). Some clones in this sample may be carry-over from other donors' samples. The specimen sequenced was PBMCs, sequenced either directly or after in vitro stimulation (not recorded which). The CDR3 region has the DNA TGTGCCAGCAGTTACCAATTGAGGGAAAGTCAGCCCCAGCATTTT. Protein sequence: CASSYQLRESQPQHF.